The sequence of this T cell receptor beta chain was determined in a study of regulatory T cells in long-lasting Graves disease. Study findings and constraints: Persistent disease exhibited a predilection for TRBV28, TRBJ1-2 and TRBJ2-5.

This CDR3 contains 14 residues. Trimming took 6 bases from V and 6 from J, leaving 12 bases between them. Germline assignment: CDR1 LGHDT and CDR2 YNNKEL (reference sequence). Time point reported: newly diagnosed GD, antithyroid drugs for less than 3 months. Following extraction of RNA from PBMCs, that RNA was used to make the TCR library. This clonotype was detected many times. The target antigen is unknown. The TCR beta library used iRepertoire HTBI primers with Arm-PCR amplification of CDR3. A single record per CDR3 protein comes from TCRdb applying MiXCR to the multiplex PCR reads. The sample lists 500,000 or so distinct CDR3 sequences, roughly 15% occurring once. These records were also assigned to another study, of T cells in Graves' hyperthyroidism and ophthalmopathy. As that report states: The TCR CDR3 first-round RT-PCR relied on the HTBI primer set.

The receptor's source is a middle-aged woman with Graves disease. The specimen comprised peripheral blood mononuclear cells (PBMCs), sampled at new diagnosis, from a patient treated with antithyroid drugs. The rearrangement uses TRBV3-1 and TRBJ1-6; unclear D gene. CDR3 sequence (DNA): TGTGCCAGCAGATCCTGGTTGGGTAATTCACCCCTCCACTTT. Its protein product is CASRSWLGNSPLHF. Using reference TRBV3-1 and TRBJ1-6 for the parts outside the CDR3, the full variable domain is DTAVSQTPKYLVTQMGNDKSIKCEQNLGHDTMYWYKQDSKKFLKIMFSYNNKELIINETVPNRFSPKSPDKAHLNLHINSLELGDSAVYFCASRSWLGNSPLHFGNGTRLTVT.